The 25 T cell receptor beta chains in this list originate from one sample, sequenced in a study of early T cells in non-severe SARS-CoV-2 infection. TCRdb fed the 5' RACE reads into MiXCR, producing one record per CDR3 protein. The sample gives more than 80,000 distinct CDR3 sequences, around 13% of which show up once; over 1.2% is in the top ten. The specimen was whole blood. All receptors come from an adult who was a healthcare worker with PCR-confirmed SARS-CoV-2 infection or an uninfected control (not recorded which).

This clonotype showed up many times. V and J are TRBV3-1 and TRBJ1-4; possibly TRBD1 for D (5 bases). The CDR3 is 15 residues long. Trimming shortened V by 4 bases and J by 8 bases, and 17 bases separated the two germline ends. The germline V gene has CDR1 LGHDT and CDR2 YNNKEL (reference sequence). CDR3 sequence reads: CASSPWEGVEEKLFF. The CDR3, as DNA: TGTGCCAGCAGCCCTTGGGAAGGGGTGGAGGAAAAACTGTTTTTT.

The sample holds many counts of this clonotype. The CDR3 region has the DNA TGTGCCAGCAACGGGGGGAAACAAGCTTTCTTT. Protein: CASNGGKQAFF. The chain uses TRBV11-2 and TRBJ1-1; tentatively, D is TRBD1 (5 bases). Between the trimmed V and J ends, which lost 7 bases and 9 bases, there was a span of 12 bases. The CDR3 is made up of 11 amino acids. Germline CDR1 reads SGHAT; CDR2 reads FQNNGV.

This clonotype was seen ten or more times. The V and J genes are TRBV18 and TRBJ1-1; maybe TRBD1 (5 bases). Trimming left V 6 bases short and J 4 bases short, with 18 bases between. CDR1 is KGHSH, CDR2 LQKENI, per germline. The CDR3 runs 15 residues. The CDR3 coding sequence is TGTGCCAGCTCCCGTGAGGGAGGGGCAGGCACTGAAGCTTTCTTT. It is translated as CASSREGGAGTEAFF.

This clonotype has a count of ten or more. The chain is built from TRBV19 and TRBJ2-7; perhaps TRBD2 as D (6 bases). CDR3 length: 15 amino acids. Germline V CDR1 and CDR2: LNHDA, SQIVND (reference sequence). Trimming pared 5 bases from V and 4 bases from J, leaving 18 bases between. The chain's CDR3 is CASSVGLPGGYEQYF. For the CDR3, the DNA is TGTGCCAGTAGTGTGGGACTCCCTGGGGGTTACGAGCAGTACTTC.

This clonotype was recorded at least ten times. The chain is built from TRBV7-2 and TRBJ1-1; 7 nucleotides agree with TRBD1. This CDR3 spans 14 amino acids. V lost 5 bases to trimming and J lost 1 base; unmatched junction nucleotides: 4. The V gene's germline CDR1 is SGHTA and CDR2 FQGNSA. The CDR3 sequence: CASSRQGTNTEAFF. CDR3 coding DNA: TGTGCCAGCAGCCGACAGGGTACGAACACTGAAGCTTTCTTT.

V is TRBV12-5 and J is TRBJ2-1, with D possibly matching TRBD1 (5 bases). Germline V gene data show CDR1 as LGHNT and CDR2 as FRNRAP. The V end was cut by 0 bases, the J end by 11 bases, with 14 bases between. There are 14 residues in the CDR3. CDR3 loop: CASGLVLSQGKQFF. Written as DNA, the CDR3 is TGTGCTAGTGGTTTGGTACTTTCCCAGGGCAAGCAGTTCTTC.

This clonotype was seen repeatedly, ten times or more. This chain connects TRBV20-1 to TRBJ1-1; D is unresolved. The CDR3 runs 16 residues. The germline V and J ends were trimmed by 0 bases and 11 bases, with 25 bases remaining between them. From germline, CDR1 is DFQATT and CDR2 SNEGSKA (reference sequence). CDR3 DNA: TGCAGTGCTAGAGATAACAAGGGTTACACGGGAATCGGCGCTTTCTTT. It is translated as CSARDNKGYTGIGAFF.

This clonotype appeared a few times. V gene TRBV9 combines with J gene TRBJ1-1; 7 nucleotides align to TRBD1. Germline V lookup: CDR1 SGDLS, CDR2 YYNGEE. The CDR3 spans 15 residues. The trim removed 0 bases at V and 5 bases at J, leaving 7 bases unmatched. CDR3 coding DNA: TGTGCCAGCAGCGTAGTAAGGGGGCTGGGGACTGAAGCTTTCTTT. Translating it yields CASSVVRGLGTEAFF.

In its sample, this clonotype was seen a few times. This chain links TRBV11-2 with TRBJ2-3; 7 bases align to TRBD1. This CDR3 has 16 amino acids. CDR1 is SGHAT and CDR2 is FQNNGV in the germline V gene. V trimming: 1 base; J trimming: 1 base; junction bases outside the gene matches: 5. The CDR3 protein is CASSLGRQGRTDTQYF. CDR3 nucleotides: TGTGCCAGCAGCTTAGGAAGACAGGGCCGCACAGATACGCAGTATTTT.

The J gene is TRBJ2-1, the V gene TRBV7-8; D might be TRBD1 or TRBD2, each matching 5 bases. Germline V gene sequence: CDR1 SGHVS, CDR2 FQNEAQ. The CDR3 runs 17 residues. The V end was cut by 1 base, the J end by 6 bases, with 19 bases between. The CDR3 loop reads CASSLGAGTGFANEQFF. CDR3 DNA: TGTGCCAGCAGCTTAGGGGCCGGGACGGGGTTCGCCAATGAGCAGTTCTTC.

The rearrangement links TRBV5-5 to TRBJ2-6; no definite D call. Germline CDR1 SGHKS, CDR2 YYEKEE (reference sequence). The V end was cut by 3 bases, the J end by 1 base, with 8 bases between. The CDR3 extends over 15 amino acids. The CDR3 nucleotides are TGTGCCAGCAGCTCAACCACGTCTGGGGCCAACGTCCTGACTTTC. Its protein product is CASSSTTSGANVLTF.

This clonotype was counted many times. The CDR3 coding sequence is TGTGCCAGCAGACCCCGACTAGCGGGGCTACAGTACTTC. Residues: CASRPRLAGLQYF. The rearrangement links TRBV6-2 or TRBV6-3 to TRBJ2-4; 11 nucleotides match TRBD2. J was trimmed by 13 bases and V by 6 bases; bases with no gene match: 8. The germline CDR1 and CDR2 sequences are MNHEY and SVGEGT. The CDR3 sequence is 13 residues long.

This sequence joins TRBV5-1 and TRBJ1-2, with 8 bases that match TRBD1. Germline-derived CDR1 and CDR2 are SGHRS and YFSETQ. The CDR3 totals 15 residues. V gave up 4 bases and J gave up 4 bases; unmatched junction bases: 9. CDR3 in amino acids: CASSPQGDRSYGYTF. The CDR3 nucleotides read TGCGCCAGCAGCCCACAGGGGGATCGAAGCTATGGCTACACCTTC.

To note about this clonotype: One junction end does not reproduce the germline sequence, and a read error may be involved. This sequence joins TRBV7-9 and TRBJ2-5; 8 bases align to TRBD1. Looked up from germline, CDR1 is SEHNR and CDR2 is FQNEAQ (reference sequence). The CDR3 is made up of 13 amino acids. This chain's CDR3 is CAGRQGLGETQYF. The CDR3 coding sequence is TGTGCCGGCAGACAGGGGTTGGGTGAGACCCAGTACTTC.

This chain uses TRBV7-2 with TRBJ2-5; 9 nucleotides line up with TRBD2. Trimming at V came to 1 base and at J to 1 base, leaving 7 bases not matched to a gene. The CDR3 extends over 17 amino acids. The germline gives CDR1 SGHTA, CDR2 FQGNSA. The DNA of the CDR3 is TGTGCCAGCAGCTTAGTGGCCAGCGGGGGGATCCAAGAGACCCAGTACTTC. Its translation: CASSLVASGGIQETQYF.

The chain links TRBV4-2 to TRBJ2-2, with D perhaps TRBD1 (6 bases). Germline assignment: CDR1 LGHNA and CDR2 YNFKEQ. Trimming stripped 6 bases from V and 2 bases from J, with 13 bases between. The CDR3 spans 15 residues. This chain's CDR3 is CASRSLGANTGELFF. CDR3 in DNA: TGTGCCAGCAGATCACTGGGGGCCAACACCGGGGAGCTGTTTTTT.

In its sample, this clonotype was seen a few times. This chain uses TRBV10-2 with TRBJ2-7, with TRBD2 matching 8 bases. J lost 0 bases, V lost 9 bases, and 7 bases had no gene match. Looked up from germline, CDR1 is WSHSY and CDR2 is SAAADI. CDR3 length: 14 amino acids. The CDR3 is CASSPGGGSYEQYF. CDR3 bases: TGCGCCAGTTCTCCCGGGGGGGGCTCCTACGAGCAGTACTTC.

This chain links TRBV9 with TRBJ1-1, with D unclear. The CDR3 has 14 residues. V was shortened by 0 bases and J by 1 base, with 7 bases between the two germline ends. The germline CDR1 and CDR2 sequences are SGDLS and YYNGEE. The chain's CDR3 is CASSVEGSNTEAFF. DNA for the CDR3: TGTGCCAGCAGCGTAGAAGGGTCGAACACTGAAGCTTTCTTT.

This clonotype was counted a single time. This chain connects TRBV5-1 to TRBJ2-3; D gene ambiguous. Deletions cut 1 base from V and 0 bases from J, with 6 bases between. Germline values: CDR1 SGHRS, CDR2 YFSETQ. This CDR3 comprises 14 residues. The CDR3 DNA reads as TGCGCCAGCAGCTTGACACCTAGCACAGATACGCAGTATTTT. It translates to CASSLTPSTDTQYF.

This chain connects TRBV14 to TRBJ2-2; D call uncertain. The V gene's germline CDR1 is SGHDN and CDR2 FVKESK. The CDR3 is 13 residues long. The V end was cut by 4 bases, the J end by 6 bases, with 9 bases between. Here the CDR3 DNA reads TGTGCCAGCAGCCGAAAGTGGGCCGGGGAGCTGTTTTTT. It yields the protein CASSRKWAGELFF.

The chain uses TRBV12-3 or TRBV12-4 and TRBJ2-7; TRBD1 or TRBD2 may be the D gene (5 bases each). The CDR3 totals 16 residues. The V and J ends lost 0 bases and 4 bases respectively, with 16 bases between them. CDR3 loop: CASSLADGGPLYEQYF. In DNA, the CDR3 is TGTGCCAGCAGTTTAGCGGATGGGGGACCATTGTACGAGCAGTACTTC.

The chain recombines TRBV5-1 with TRBJ2-7, with a weak D call TRBD2 (6 bases). The CDR3 sequence is 15 residues long. The V and J ends lost 3 bases and 4 bases respectively, with 17 bases between them. Germline V gene lookup returns CDR1 SGHRS and CDR2 YFSETQ. The CDR3 spells CASSSPDVGGYEQYF. DNA of the CDR3: TGCGCCAGCAGCTCACCGGACGTCGGAGGGTACGAGCAGTACTTC.

CDR3 coding DNA: TGTGCCAGCAGTCCGCTCCCATTATGGCAGACTATAGTCTACGAGCAGTACTTC. This encodes CASSPLPLWQTIVYEQYF. The chain carries TRBV27 and TRBJ2-7; TRBD2 might be the D (5 bases). Trimming stripped 5 bases from V and 3 bases from J, with 26 bases between. The length of the CDR3 is 18 residues. In germline, CDR1 is MNHEY, CDR2 SMNVEV (reference sequence).

This clonotype appeared a single time. A much larger clonotype is one base distant, so this may be a read error. The chain employs TRBV4-3 and TRBJ2-2; TRBD1 agrees at 8 bases. Germline CDR1 reads LGHNA; CDR2 reads YSLEER. This CDR3 is 13 amino acids long. CDR3 protein: CTSSPTGGGELFF. Here the CDR3 DNA reads TGCACCAGCAGCCCCACAGGGGGCGGGGAGCTGTTTTTT.

The chain uses TRBV20-1 and TRBJ2-7; D not resolved. Germline assignment: CDR1 DFQATT and CDR2 SNEGSKA (reference sequence). V was trimmed by 6 bases and J by 0 bases, leaving 18 bases between them. The CDR3 extends over 15 amino acids. CDR3 in amino acids: CSASRNDFLSYEQYF. Here the CDR3 DNA reads TGCAGTGCCAGTCGTAACGATTTCCTCTCCTACGAGCAGTACTTC.